This T cell receptor (beta chain) came from a study of CD8 T cells in ankylosing spondylitis. This clonotype was observed a handful of times. Antigen specificity is unknown. 5'-RACE, quantitative and with molecular barcodes, yielded the TCR beta libraries. Each CDR3 protein gets one entry after TCRdb re-called the 5' RACE reads with MiXCR. Of under 850,000 distinct CDR3 sequences listed, around a fifth are singletons. Study-level points and caveats: Seemingly distinctive of ankylosing spondylitis blood was a TCR beta motif formed by eight highly homologous variants. CD8+ by phenotype, disease-linked clones were relatively rare in peripheral blood. The clones that were linked to disease were reported to be significantly enriched in matched synovial fluid samples from ankylosing spondylitis patients.

The CDR3 covers 15 residues. Per germline, CDR1 DFQATT and CDR2 SNEGSKA (reference sequence). Trimming took off 0 bases at V and 4 bases at J, with 13 bases between the two ends. The chain employs TRBV20-1 and TRBJ1-5; unclear D gene. Material: blood, either unsorted or a sorted T cell fraction (not recorded which). The origin of this receptor is a male donor with ankylosing spondylitis. The CDR3 nucleotides read TGCAGTGCTAGAGATCTAGCCTTCGGGAATCAGCCCCAGCATTTT. It encodes CSARDLAFGNQPQHF.